This TCR beta chain was recovered during a study of cytotoxic CD8 clonotypes in ibrutinib-treated CLL. On the study more broadly: Of a cohort that held around 10 relapsed/refractory and under 16 treatment-naive patients, some 17 were IGHV unmutated.

This clone was picked up one time. The antigen is unknown. Only in-frame clones appear in the TCRdb table, and some are missing; sequencing was by immunoSEQ multiplex PCR. Of about 76,000 clones listed, 70% to 90% are singletons. CDR1 and CDR2 (germline): MGHRA, YSYEKL. The CDR3 totals 20 residues. Trimming shortened V by 0 bases and J by 0 bases, and 21 bases separated the two germline ends. Findings and limits, study-wide: Few clonotypes were public, and these shrank or held steady under treatment.

V is TRBV4-1 and J is TRBJ2-1; possibly TRBD2 for D (6 bases). Sequences were derived from PBMCs, sampled after 24 months of ibrutinib treatment. The origin of this receptor is a human donor with chronic lymphocytic leukemia. The CDR3 reads CASSQDVAPAGPASYNEQFF. In DNA form, the CDR3 reads TGCGCCAGCAGCCAAGATGTGGCCCCCGCGGGACCAGCCTCCTACAATGAGCAGTTCTTC.